The 20 T cell receptor beta chains below were found in one sample sequenced in a study of blood T cell repertoires in COVID-19. Sequenced by immunoSEQ multiplex PCR; TCRdb stores in-frame clones only, minus some. The table has about 240,000 clones, 75% to 90% seen once. Sequencing used PBMCs or T cells enriched from blood (not recorded which). The receptors stem from a young woman who had recovered from COVID-19.

This rearrangement joins TRBV7-3 to TRBJ1-1; D gene ambiguous. Germline V gives CDR1 SGHTA, CDR2 FQGTGA. The CDR3 runs to 13 residues. The V and J ends lost 3 bases and 1 base respectively, with 6 bases between them. The CDR3 DNA follows: TGTGCCAGCAGCTTCGACAAGAACACTGAAGCTTTCTTT. It encodes CASSFDKNTEAFF.

The CDR3 sequence is CATSDLTNYGYTF. DNA for the CDR3: TGTGCCACCAGTGACCTAACTAACTATGGCTACACCTTC. The chain couples TRBV24-1 to TRBJ1-2, with D hard to call. This CDR3 has 13 residues. CDR1 and CDR2 from the germline V gene are KGHDR and SFDVKD. V gave up 4 bases and J gave up 0 bases, with 5 bases separating them.

This clone showed up just once. This chain connects TRBV20-1 to TRBJ2-2; 9 bases match TRBD2. Germline loops: CDR1 DFQATT, CDR2 SNEGSKA (reference sequence). Trimming took 3 bases from V and 5 from J; bases not matched to a gene: 7. The CDR3 contains 15 residues. CDR3 coding DNA: TGCAGTGCTAGTCTTAGCGGGAGACCGACCGGGGAGCTGTTTTTT. Its protein is CSASLSGRPTGELFF.

This clone has at least ten counts. This chain joins TRBV7-2 and TRBJ2-7, with D possibly matching TRBD1 (6 bases). Deletions cut 3 bases from V and 0 bases from J, with 9 bases between. This CDR3 has 14 amino acids. Germline CDR1 and CDR2: SGHTA and FQGNSA. CDR3 DNA: TGTGCCAGCAGCTTTACGGACAGCTCCTACGAGCAGTACTTC. It yields the protein CASSFTDSSYEQYF.

V and J are TRBV7-2 and TRBJ1-3; D might be TRBD1 (5 bases). The germline V gene has CDR1 SGHTA and CDR2 FQGNSA. Trimming stripped 3 bases from V and 2 bases from J, with 8 bases between. The CDR3 contains 14 residues. The CDR3 bases are TGTGCCAGCAGCTTCGACAGACCTGGAAACACCATATATTTT. Protein sequence: CASSFDRPGNTIYF.

This sequence joins TRBV19 and TRBJ2-4; D might be TRBD1 (6 bases). Germline lookup yields CDR1 LNHDA and CDR2 SQIVND (reference sequence). CDR3 length equals 17 residues. V lost 2 bases and J lost 4, with 18 bases in between. The chain's CDR3 is CASSIFLRGQGKNIQYF. As DNA, the CDR3 is TGTGCCAGTAGTATATTCCTCAGGGGCCAAGGGAAAAACATTCAGTACTTC. The variable domain in full, completed from reference TRBV19 and TRBJ2-4, reads DGGITQSPKYLFRKEGQNVTLSCEQNLNHDAMYWYRQDPGQGLRLIYYSQIVNDFQKGDIAEGYSVSREKKESFPLTVTSAQKNPTAFYLCASSIFLRGQGKNIQYFGAGTRLSVL.

The chain couples TRBV9 to TRBJ2-7, with D perhaps TRBD2 (5 bases). The CDR3 loop spans 15 amino acids. Trimming took off 0 bases at V and 2 bases at J, with 12 bases between the two ends. Germline CDR1 is SGDLS and CDR2 is YYNGEE. The CDR3 DNA sequence: TGTGCCAGCAGCGTAGCCCCAGCGGAGGCCTACGAGCAGTACTTC. This codes for CASSVAPAEAYEQYF. The full variable domain, its missing parts supplied by reference TRBV9 and TRBJ2-7, is DSGVTQTPKHLITATGQRVTLRCSPRSGDLSVYWYQQSLDQGLQFLIQYYNGEERAKGNILERFSAQQFPDLHSELNLSSLELGDSALYFCASSVAPAEAYEQYFGPGTRLTVT.

V and J are TRBV7-9 and TRBJ1-1; D perhaps matches TRBD1 (5 bases). Germline V lookup: CDR1 SEHNR, CDR2 FQNEAQ (reference sequence). Trimming left V 5 bases short and J 3 bases short, with 19 bases between. This CDR3 spans 16 amino acids. This chain's CDR3 is CASSETGTRGYTEAFF. CDR3 sequence (DNA): TGTGCCAGCAGCGAAACCGGGACCCGGGGGTACACTGAAGCTTTCTTT.

The J gene is TRBJ2-3, the V gene TRBV7-6; D perhaps matches TRBD2 (7 bases). V lost 5 bases and J 5 bases, leaving 20 bases between the germline ends. This CDR3 spans 16 amino acids. Per the germline V gene, CDR1 is SGHVS and CDR2 is FNYEAQ. The CDR3 DNA is TGTGCCAGCAGCCCTCGGGGGCGGGAGTTCAAAGATACGCAGTATTTT. Translating it yields CASSPRGREFKDTQYF.

As regards this clone: Lacking the conserved final phenylalanine or tryptophan, this CDR3 likely reflects a read error. No DNA is shown, since the ends of the CDR3 on it are uncertain; the CDR3 is the one TCRdb lists. The rearrangement joins TRBV5-8 to TRBJ2-7; TRBD2, the D gene given by the table, was not confirmed from the DNA. The CDR3 is 11 residues long, counting both termini. Germline assignment: CDR1 SGHTS and CDR2 YDEGEE. The CDR3 spells CASSLWTIPWS.

This clone appeared a few times. The chain joins TRBV7-2 to TRBJ2-3; 10 bases are shared with TRBD1. V dropped 5 bases and J dropped 2; count of bases not matched to a gene: 7. The CDR3 is made up of 16 amino acids. CDR1 SGHTA and CDR2 FQGNSA come from the germline V gene. The CDR3 DNA sequence: TGTGCCAGCAGCGACAGGGGGCCCGGGTCCACAGATACGCAGTATTTT. Its translation: CASSDRGPGSTDTQYF.

This chain uses TRBV19 with TRBJ1-5; 7 nucleotides agree with TRBD1. Trimming cost V 2 bases and J 2 bases; bases outside gene matches: 6. Per germline, CDR1 LNHDA and CDR2 SQIVND (reference sequence). This CDR3 region has 16 residues. The CDR3 is CASSIKGGEGNQPQHF. CDR3 bases: TGTGCCAGTAGTATAAAAGGGGGCGAGGGCAATCAGCCCCAGCATTTT.

The genes are TRBV7-6 and TRBJ2-2; 13 bases are shared with TRBD2. Germline lookup yields CDR1 SGHVS and CDR2 FNYEAQ. The V and J ends lost 5 bases and 1 base, in that order; junction bases with no gene match: 7. This CDR3 is 18 amino acids long. The CDR3 DNA sequence: TGTGCCAGCAGCAACCGAAGGACTAGCGGGAGGAACACCGGGGAGCTGTTTTTT. Amino acid sequence: CASSNRRTSGRNTGELFF.

The chain links TRBV18 to TRBJ1-2; 7 bases line up with TRBD1. In germline, CDR1 is KGHSH, CDR2 LQKENI. This CDR3 has 14 amino acids. The trim removed 3 bases at V and 8 bases at J, leaving 9 bases unmatched. Written as DNA, the CDR3 is TGTGCCAGCTCACCTTCCGACAGGGTAGGCGGCTACACCTTC. It is translated as CASSPSDRVGGYTF.

The chain links TRBV15 to TRBJ2-7; 8 bases fit TRBD1. V lost 0 bases, J lost 6 bases, and 4 bases stayed unmatched. The CDR3 loop spans 14 amino acids. Looked up from germline, CDR1 is LNHNV and CDR2 is YYDKDF (reference sequence). The CDR3 loop reads CATSRDRDRGEQYF. CDR3 coding DNA: TGTGCCACCAGCAGAGACCGAGACAGGGGCGAGCAGTACTTC.

The V call is TRBV2, the J call TRBJ1-5, with 10 bases aligning to TRBD1. The germline CDR1 and CDR2 sequences are SNHLY and FYNNEI. V trimming: 2 bases; J trimming: 5 bases; junction bases outside the gene matches: 9. There are 17 residues in the CDR3. The CDR3 DNA reads as TGTGCCAGCAGTGAATGGGGGCTGGGACAGGGGTATCAGCCCCAGCATTTT. This sequence encodes CASSEWGLGQGYQPQHF.

J is TRBJ1-2 and V is TRBV2; D is undetermined. CDR1 and CDR2 from the germline V gene are SNHLY and FYNNEI. CDR3 length: 15 residues. Trimming removed 6 bases from V and 7 bases from J, with 21 bases in between. The CDR3 reads CASSDYPRSGSGYTF. DNA for the CDR3: TGTGCCAGCAGCGATTACCCCCGGTCCGGGAGTGGCTACACCTTC.

The rearrangement joins TRBV5-6 to TRBJ1-2; the D is unclear. In germline, CDR1 is SGHDT, CDR2 YYEEEE. The CDR3 totals 12 residues. V lost 4 bases and J 8 bases, leaving 12 bases between the germline ends. The CDR3 nucleotides are TGTGCCAGCAGCACCCCGGGCGGGGGCTACACCTTC. This gives the protein CASSTPGGGYTF. Variable domain in full (rest from reference TRBV5-6 and TRBJ1-2): DAGVTQSPTHLIKTRGQQVTLRCSPKSGHDTVSWYQQALGQGPQFIFQYYEEEERQRGNFPDRFSGHQFPNYSSELNVNALLLGDSALYLCASSTPGGGYTFGSGTRLTVV.

Here the CDR3 reads CASSPLKTLTGELFF. The CDR3 DNA is TGTGCCAGCAGCCCCCTCAAGACTCTCACCGGGGAGCTGTTTTTT. The V and J genes are TRBV7-2 and TRBJ2-2; D is uncertain. Trimming stripped 5 bases from V and 4 bases from J, with 14 bases between. This CDR3 has 15 amino acids. Germline-derived CDR1 and CDR2 are SGHTA and FQGNSA.

This clone appeared a single time. V and J are TRBV7-3 and TRBJ2-1; 10 positions match TRBD2. There are 14 residues in the CDR3. Losses at the gene ends were 2 bases for V and 8 bases for J; bases not matched to a gene: 3. CDR1 and CDR2 from the germline V gene are SGHTA and FQGTGA. CDR3 in amino acids: CASSLVAGGDEQFF. CDR3 in DNA: TGTGCCAGCAGCTTAGTAGCGGGAGGCGATGAGCAGTTCTTC.